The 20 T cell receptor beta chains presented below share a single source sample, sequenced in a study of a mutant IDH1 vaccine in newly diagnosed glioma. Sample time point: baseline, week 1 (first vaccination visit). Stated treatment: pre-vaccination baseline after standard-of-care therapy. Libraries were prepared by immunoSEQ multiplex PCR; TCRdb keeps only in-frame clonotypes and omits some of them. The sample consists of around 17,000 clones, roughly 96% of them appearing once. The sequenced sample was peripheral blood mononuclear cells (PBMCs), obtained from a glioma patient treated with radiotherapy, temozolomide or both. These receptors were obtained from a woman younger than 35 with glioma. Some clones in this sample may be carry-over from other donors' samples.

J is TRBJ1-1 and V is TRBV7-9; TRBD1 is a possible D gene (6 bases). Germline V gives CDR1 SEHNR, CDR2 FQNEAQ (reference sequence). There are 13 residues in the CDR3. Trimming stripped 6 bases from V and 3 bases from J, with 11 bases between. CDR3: CASRGAGYTEAFF. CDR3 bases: TGTGCCAGCAGGGGGGCGGGGTACACTGAAGCTTTCTTT.

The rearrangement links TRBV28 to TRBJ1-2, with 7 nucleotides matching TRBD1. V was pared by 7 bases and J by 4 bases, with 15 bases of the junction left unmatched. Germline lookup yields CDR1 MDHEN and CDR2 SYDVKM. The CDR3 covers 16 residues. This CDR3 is CASIGILDRRAYGYTF. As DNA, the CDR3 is TGTGCCAGCATAGGCATCTTGGACAGGCGGGCCTATGGCTACACCTTC.

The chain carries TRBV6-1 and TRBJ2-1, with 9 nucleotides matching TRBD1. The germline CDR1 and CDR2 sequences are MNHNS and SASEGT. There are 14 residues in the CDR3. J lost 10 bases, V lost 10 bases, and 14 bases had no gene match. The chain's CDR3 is CATRRDRVEEEQFF. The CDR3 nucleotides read TGTGCCACCAGACGGGACAGGGTAGAGGAGGAGCAGTTCTTC.

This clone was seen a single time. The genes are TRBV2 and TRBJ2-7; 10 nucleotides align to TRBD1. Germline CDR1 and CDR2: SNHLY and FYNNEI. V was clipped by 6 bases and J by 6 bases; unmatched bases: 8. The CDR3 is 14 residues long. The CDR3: CASRLTGGAAEQYF. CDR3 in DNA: TGTGCCAGCAGATTGACAGGGGGCGCGGCCGAGCAGTACTTC.

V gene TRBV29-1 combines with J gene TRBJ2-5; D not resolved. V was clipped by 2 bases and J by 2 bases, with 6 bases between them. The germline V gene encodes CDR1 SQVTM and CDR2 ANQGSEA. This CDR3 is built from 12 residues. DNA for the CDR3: TGCAGCGTTGAATACAGTCAAGAGACCCAGTACTTC. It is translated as CSVEYSQETQYF.

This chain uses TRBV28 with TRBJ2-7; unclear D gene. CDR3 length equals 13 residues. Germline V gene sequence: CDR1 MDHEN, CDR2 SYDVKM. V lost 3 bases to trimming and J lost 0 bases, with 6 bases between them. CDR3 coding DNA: TGTGCCAGCAGTTTCCCCCTCTCCTACGAGCAGTACTTC. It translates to CASSFPLSYEQYF.

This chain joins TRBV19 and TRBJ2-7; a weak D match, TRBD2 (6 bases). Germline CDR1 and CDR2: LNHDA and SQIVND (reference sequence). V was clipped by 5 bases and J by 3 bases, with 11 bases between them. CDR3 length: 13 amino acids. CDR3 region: CASSLGSFYEQYF. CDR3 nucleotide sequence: TGTGCCAGTAGTCTCGGGAGCTTCTACGAGCAGTACTTC.

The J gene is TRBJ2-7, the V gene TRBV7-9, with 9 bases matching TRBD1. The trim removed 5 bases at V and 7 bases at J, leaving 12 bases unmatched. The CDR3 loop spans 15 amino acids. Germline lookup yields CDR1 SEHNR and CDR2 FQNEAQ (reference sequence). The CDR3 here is CASSTTRQGVGEQYF. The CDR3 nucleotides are TGTGCCAGCAGCACAACAAGACAGGGGGTGGGGGAGCAGTACTTC. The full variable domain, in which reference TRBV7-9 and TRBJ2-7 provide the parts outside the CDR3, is DTGVSQNPRHKITKRGQNVTFRCDPISEHNRLYWYRQTLGQGPEFLTYFQNEAQLEKSRLLSDRFSAERPKGSFSTLEIQRTEQGDSAMYLCASSTTRQGVGEQYFGPGTRLTVT.

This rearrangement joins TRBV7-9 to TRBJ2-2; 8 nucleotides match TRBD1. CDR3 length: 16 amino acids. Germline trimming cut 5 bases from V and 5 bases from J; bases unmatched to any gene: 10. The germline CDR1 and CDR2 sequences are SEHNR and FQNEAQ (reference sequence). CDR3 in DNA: TGTGCCAGCAGCCCGCTCCAGGGGGCGCGGACCGGGGAGCTGTTTTTT. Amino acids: CASSPLQGARTGELFF.

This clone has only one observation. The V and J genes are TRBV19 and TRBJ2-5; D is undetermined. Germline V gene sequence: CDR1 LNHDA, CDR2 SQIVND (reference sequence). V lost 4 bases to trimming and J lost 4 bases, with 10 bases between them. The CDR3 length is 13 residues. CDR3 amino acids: CASSTNPLETQYF. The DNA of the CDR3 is TGTGCCAGTAGTACCAACCCCCTAGAGACCCAGTACTTC.

The CDR3 DNA reads TGTGCCAGCAGCCGGATAAGGTGGGGGGCCTACGAGCAGTACTTC. This gives the protein CASSRIRWGAYEQYF. The J gene is TRBJ2-7, the V gene TRBV11-2; maybe TRBD2 (6 bases). The CDR3 is made up of 15 amino acids. Deletions cut 5 bases from V and 2 bases from J, with 16 bases between. Germline CDR1 is SGHAT and CDR2 is FQNNGV.

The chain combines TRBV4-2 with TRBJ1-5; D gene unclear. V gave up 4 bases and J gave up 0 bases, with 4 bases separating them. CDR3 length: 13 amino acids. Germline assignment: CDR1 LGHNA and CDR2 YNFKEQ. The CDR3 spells CASSLDSNQPQHF. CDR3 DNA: TGTGCCAGCAGCCTTGATAGCAATCAGCCCCAGCATTTT.

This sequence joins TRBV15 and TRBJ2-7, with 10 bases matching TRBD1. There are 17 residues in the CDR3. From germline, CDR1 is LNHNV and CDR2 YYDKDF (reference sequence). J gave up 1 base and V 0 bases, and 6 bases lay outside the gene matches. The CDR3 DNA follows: TGTGCCACCAGCAGAGATCCGAGGACAGGGGGTTCCTACGAGCAGTACTTC. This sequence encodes CATSRDPRTGGSYEQYF. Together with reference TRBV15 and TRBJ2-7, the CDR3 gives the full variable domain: DAMVIQNPRYQVTQFGKPVTLSCSQTLNHNVMYWYQQKSSQAPKLLFHYYDKDFNNEADTPDNFQSRRPNTSFCFLDIRSPGLGDTAMYLCATSRDPRTGGSYEQYFGPGTRLTVT.

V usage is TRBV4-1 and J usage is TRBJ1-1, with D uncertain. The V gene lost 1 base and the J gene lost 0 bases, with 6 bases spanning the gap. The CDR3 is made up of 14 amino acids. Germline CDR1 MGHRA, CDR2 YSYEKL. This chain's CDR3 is CASSQVAMNTEAFF. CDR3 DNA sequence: TGCGCCAGCAGCCAAGTCGCGATGAACACTGAAGCTTTCTTT.

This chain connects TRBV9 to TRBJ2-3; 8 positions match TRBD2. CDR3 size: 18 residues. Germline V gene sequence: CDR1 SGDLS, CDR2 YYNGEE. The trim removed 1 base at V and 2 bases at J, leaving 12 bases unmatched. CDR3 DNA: TGTGCCAGCAGCGTATTTGTAGCGGGACCTCTCACCACAGATACGCAGTATTTT. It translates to CASSVFVAGPLTTDTQYF.

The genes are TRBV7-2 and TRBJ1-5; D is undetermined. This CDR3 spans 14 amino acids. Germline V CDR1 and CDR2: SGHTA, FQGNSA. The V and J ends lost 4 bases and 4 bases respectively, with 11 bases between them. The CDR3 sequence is CASSSGLFNQPQHF. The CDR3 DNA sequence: TGTGCCAGCAGCTCCGGTCTCTTTAATCAGCCCCAGCATTTT.

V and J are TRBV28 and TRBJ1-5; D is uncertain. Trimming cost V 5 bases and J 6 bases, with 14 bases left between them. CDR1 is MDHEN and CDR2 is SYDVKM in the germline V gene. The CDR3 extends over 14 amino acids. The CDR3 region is CASSPSGFIQPQHF. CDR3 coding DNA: TGTGCCAGCAGTCCATCGGGATTTATTCAGCCCCAGCATTTT.

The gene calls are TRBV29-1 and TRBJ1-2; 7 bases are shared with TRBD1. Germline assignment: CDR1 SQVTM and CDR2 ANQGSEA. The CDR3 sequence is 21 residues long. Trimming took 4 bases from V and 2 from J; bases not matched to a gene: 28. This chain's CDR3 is CSVVEGLYGQEDPDQNYGYTF. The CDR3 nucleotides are TGCAGCGTTGTGGAAGGGTTGTATGGACAGGAGGATCCCGATCAAAACTATGGCTACACCTTC.

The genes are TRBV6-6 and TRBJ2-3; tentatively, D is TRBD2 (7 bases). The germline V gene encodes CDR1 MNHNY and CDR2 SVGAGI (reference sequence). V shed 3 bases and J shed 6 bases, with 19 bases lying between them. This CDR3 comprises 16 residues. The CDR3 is CASSYFGLGGSDTQYF. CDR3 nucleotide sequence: TGTGCCAGCAGTTATTTTGGACTAGGGGGATCGGATACGCAGTATTTT.

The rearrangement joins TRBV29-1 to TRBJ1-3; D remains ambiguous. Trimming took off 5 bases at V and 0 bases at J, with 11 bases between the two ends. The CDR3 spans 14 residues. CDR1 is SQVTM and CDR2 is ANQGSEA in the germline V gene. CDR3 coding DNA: TGCAGCGTTCTGACGGAGAGCTCTGGAAACACCATATATTTT. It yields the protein CSVLTESSGNTIYF.